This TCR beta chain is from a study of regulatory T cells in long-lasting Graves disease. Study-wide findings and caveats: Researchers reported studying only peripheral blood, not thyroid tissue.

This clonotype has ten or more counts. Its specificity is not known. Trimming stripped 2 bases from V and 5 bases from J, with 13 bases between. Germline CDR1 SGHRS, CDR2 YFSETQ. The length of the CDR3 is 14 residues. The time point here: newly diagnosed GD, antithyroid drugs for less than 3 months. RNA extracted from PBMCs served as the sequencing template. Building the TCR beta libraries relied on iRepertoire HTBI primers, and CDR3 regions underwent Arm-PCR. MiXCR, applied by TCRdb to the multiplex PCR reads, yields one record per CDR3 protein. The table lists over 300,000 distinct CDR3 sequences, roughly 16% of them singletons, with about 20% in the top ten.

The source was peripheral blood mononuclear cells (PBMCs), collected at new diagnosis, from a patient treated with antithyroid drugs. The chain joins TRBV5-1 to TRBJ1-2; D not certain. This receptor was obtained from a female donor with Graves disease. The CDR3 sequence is CASSFDMEVYGYTF. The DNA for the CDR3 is TGCGCCAGCAGCTTTGACATGGAGGTATATGGCTACACCTTC.